This entry is about one T cell receptor (beta chain). It has no known antigen specificity. This probably arose from a read error, given a far larger clone one base away. This entry belongs to a study of liver allograft versus peripheral blood T cells (TCRdb year 2020). At the level of the whole study: The study compared T cell receptor repertoires found within transplanted livers against repertoires in the peripheral blood of liver transplant recipients.

For CDR1 and CDR2, the germline V gene lists MNHEY and SVGAGI. Relative to germline, V is 8 bases shorter and J is 3 bases shorter, with 7 bases between their ends. The CDR3 starts with the cysteine, ends with the phenylalanine, and has 12 residues. Left in the record is the CDR3 DNA by itself, 36 bases read in frame from the first base. Overall results and qualifications from the work: The T cell receptor repertoires within liver allografts were reported to be different from the T cell receptor repertoires detected in peripheral blood.

Reads for this sample came from an Illumina MiSeq. Using fastp trimming at Q25 and MiXCR clonotype assembly, TCRdb reanalyzed the public sequencing data and kept in-frame beta chains. Rows with a matching CDR3 protein are joined into one entry that keeps the most common DNA and genes. The sample contains thousands of distinct CDR3 sequences, approximately 15% of them found a single time. Of the sample, around 46% falls within the top ten clones. This TCR came from a human patient who had a liver transplant. In transplant recipients, some T cells may be of donor rather than host origin. The chain links TRBV6-5 with TRBJ2-2; the D segment cannot be called with confidence. The sequence in DNA is TGTGCCAGCGGGGAATACACCGGGGAGCTGTTTTTT. Its coded protein is CASGEYTGELFF.